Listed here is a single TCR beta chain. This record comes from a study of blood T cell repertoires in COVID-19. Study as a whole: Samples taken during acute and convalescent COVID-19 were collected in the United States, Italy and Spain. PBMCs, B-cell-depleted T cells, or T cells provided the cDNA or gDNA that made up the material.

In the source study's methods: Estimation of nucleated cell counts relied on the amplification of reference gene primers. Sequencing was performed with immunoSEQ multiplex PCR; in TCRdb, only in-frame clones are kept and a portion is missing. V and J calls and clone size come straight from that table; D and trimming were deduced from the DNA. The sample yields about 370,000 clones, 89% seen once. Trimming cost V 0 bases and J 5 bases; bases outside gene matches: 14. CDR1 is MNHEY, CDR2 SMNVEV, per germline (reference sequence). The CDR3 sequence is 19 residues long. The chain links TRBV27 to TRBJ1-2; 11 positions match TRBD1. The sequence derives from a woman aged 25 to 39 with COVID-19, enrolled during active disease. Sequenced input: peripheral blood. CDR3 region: CASSLSMPPGQGGRYGYTF. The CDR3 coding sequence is TGTGCCAGCAGTTTATCGATGCCTCCGGGACAGGGGGGACGGTATGGCTACACCTTC.